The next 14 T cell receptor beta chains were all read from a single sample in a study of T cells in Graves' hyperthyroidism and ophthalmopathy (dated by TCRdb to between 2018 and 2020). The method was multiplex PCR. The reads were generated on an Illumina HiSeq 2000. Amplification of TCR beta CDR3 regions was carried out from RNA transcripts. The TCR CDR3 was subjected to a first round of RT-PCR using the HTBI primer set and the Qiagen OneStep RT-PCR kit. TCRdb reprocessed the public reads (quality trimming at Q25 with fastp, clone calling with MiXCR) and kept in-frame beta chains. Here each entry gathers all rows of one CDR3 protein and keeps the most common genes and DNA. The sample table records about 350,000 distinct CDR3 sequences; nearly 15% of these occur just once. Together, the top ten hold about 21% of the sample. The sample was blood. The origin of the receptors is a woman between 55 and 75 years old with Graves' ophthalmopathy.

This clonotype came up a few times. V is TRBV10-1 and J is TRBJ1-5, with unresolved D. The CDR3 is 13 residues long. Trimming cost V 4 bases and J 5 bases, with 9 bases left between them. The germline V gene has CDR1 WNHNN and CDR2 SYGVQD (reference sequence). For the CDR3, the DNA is TGCGCCAGCAGTGCCGGCACTGATCAGCCCCAGCATTTT. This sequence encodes CASSAGTDQPQHF.

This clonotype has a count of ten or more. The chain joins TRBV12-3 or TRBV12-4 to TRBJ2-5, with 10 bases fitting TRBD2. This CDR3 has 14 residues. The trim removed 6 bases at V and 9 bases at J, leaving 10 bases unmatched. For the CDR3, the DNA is TGTGCCAGCAGCCCGGGGCTAGCGGGAGTTCCCCAGTACTTC. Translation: CASSPGLAGVPQYF.

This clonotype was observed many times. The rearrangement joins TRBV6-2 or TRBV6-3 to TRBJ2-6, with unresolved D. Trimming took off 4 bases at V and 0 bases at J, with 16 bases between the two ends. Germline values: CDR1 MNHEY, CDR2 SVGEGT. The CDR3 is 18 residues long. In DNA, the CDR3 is TGTGCCAGCAGTTTCGAAGATGTTCAGCTCTCTGGGGCCAACGTCCTGACTTTC. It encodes CASSFEDVQLSGANVLTF.

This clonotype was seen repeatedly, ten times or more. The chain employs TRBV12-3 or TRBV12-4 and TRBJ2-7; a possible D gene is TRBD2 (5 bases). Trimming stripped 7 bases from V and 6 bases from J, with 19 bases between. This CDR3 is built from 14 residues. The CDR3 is CASILRTAKREQYF. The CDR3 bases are TGTGCCAGCATCCTGAGGACTGCGAAGCGCGAGCAGTACTTC.

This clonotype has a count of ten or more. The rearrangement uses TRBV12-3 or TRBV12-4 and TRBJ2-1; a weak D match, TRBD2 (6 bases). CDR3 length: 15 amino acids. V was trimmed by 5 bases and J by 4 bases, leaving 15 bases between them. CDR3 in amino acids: CASSPGGSGYNEQFF. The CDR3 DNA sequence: TGTGCCAGCAGTCCCGGGGGTAGCGGATACAATGAGCAGTTCTTC.

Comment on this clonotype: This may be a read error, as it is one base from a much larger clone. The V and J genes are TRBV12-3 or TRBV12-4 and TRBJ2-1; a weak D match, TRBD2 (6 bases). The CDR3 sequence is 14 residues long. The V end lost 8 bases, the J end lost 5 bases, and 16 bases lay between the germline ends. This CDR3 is CASAQGTYHNEQFF. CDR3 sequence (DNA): TGTGCCAGCGCCCAAGGGACTTACCACAATGAGCAGTTCTTC.

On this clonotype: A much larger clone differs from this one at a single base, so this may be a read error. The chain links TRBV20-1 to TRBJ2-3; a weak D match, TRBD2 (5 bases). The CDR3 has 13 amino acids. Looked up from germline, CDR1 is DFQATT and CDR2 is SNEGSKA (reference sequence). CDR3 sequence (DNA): TGCGGTGTTCTGGGAGTCGATGCCGATACGCAGTATTTT. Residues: CGVLGVDADTQYF.

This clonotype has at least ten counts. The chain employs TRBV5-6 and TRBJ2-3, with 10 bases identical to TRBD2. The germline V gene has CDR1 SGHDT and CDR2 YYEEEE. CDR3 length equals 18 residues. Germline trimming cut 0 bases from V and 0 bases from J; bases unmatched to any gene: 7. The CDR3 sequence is CASSLVAGGDVSTDTQYF. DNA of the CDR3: TGTGCCAGCAGCTTGGTAGCGGGAGGAGACGTTAGCACAGATACGCAGTATTTT.

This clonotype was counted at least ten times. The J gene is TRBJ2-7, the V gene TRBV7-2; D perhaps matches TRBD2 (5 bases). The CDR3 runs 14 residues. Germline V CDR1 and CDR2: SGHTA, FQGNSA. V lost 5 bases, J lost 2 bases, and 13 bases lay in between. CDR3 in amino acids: CASSVPTSAYEQYF. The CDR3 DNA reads TGTGCCAGCAGCGTCCCTACTAGTGCCTACGAGCAGTACTTC.

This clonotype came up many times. This chain's CDR3 is CASSERVAGERNIQYF. DNA for the CDR3: TGTGCCAGCAGTGAAAGAGTAGCGGGAGAACGAAACATTCAGTACTTC. The chain joins TRBV2 to TRBJ2-4; 9 nucleotides align to TRBD2. The CDR3 loop spans 16 amino acids. The V and J ends lost 2 bases and 6 bases, in that order; junction bases with no gene match: 8. Germline V lookup: CDR1 SNHLY, CDR2 FYNNEI.

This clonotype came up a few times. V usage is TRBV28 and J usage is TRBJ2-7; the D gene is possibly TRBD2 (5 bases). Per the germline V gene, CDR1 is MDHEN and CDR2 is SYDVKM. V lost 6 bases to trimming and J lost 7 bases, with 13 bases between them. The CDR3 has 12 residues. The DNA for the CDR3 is TGTGCCAGCAGCCGGGAAAGAGGGGAGCAGTACTTC. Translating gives CASSRERGEQYF. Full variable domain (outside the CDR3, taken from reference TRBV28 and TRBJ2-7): DVKVTQSSRYLVKRTGEKVFLECVQDMDHENMFWYRQDPGLGLRLIYFSYDVKMKEKGDIPEGYSVSREKKERFSLILESASTNQTSMYLCASSRERGEQYFGPGTRLTVT.

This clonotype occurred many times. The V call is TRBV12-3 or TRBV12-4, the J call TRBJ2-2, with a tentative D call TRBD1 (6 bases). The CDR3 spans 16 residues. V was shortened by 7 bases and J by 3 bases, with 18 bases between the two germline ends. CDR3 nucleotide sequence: TGTGCCAGCACCCCGGTCGCAGGGGCGCACACCGGGGAGCTGTTTTTT. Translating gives CASTPVAGAHTGELFF.

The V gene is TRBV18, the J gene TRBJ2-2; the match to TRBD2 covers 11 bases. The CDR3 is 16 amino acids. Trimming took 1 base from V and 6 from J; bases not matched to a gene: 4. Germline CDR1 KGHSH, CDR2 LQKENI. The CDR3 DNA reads TGTGCCAGCTCACCACTACTAGCGGGAGATCCCGGGGAGCTGTTTTTT. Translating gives CASSPLLAGDPGELFF. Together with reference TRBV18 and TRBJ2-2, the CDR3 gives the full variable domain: NAGVMQNPRHLVRRRGQEARLRCSPMKGHSHVYWYRQLPEEGLKFMVYLQKENIIDESGMPKERFSAEFPKEGPSILRIQQVVRGDSAAYFCASSPLLAGDPGELFFGEGSRLTVL.

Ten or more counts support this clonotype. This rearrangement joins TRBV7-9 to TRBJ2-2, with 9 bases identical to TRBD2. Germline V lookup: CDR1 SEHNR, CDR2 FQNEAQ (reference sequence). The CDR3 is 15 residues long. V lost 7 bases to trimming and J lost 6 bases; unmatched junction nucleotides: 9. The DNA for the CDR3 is TGTGCCAGCAATCTAGCGGGAATGGGTGCCGGGGAGCTGTTTTTT. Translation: CASNLAGMGAGELFF.